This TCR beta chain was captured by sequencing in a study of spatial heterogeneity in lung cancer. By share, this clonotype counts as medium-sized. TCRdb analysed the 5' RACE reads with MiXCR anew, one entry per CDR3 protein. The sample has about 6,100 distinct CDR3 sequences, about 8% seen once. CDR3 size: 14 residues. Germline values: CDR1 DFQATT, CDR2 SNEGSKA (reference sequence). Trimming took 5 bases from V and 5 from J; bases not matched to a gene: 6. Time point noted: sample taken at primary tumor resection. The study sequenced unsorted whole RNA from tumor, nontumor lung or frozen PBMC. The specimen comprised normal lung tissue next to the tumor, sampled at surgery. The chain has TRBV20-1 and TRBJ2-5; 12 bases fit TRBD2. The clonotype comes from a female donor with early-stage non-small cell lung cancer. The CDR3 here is CSAPTSGGSETQYF. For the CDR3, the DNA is TGCAGTGCTCCAACTAGCGGGGGGTCGGAGACCCAGTACTTC.